This passage covers 3 T cell receptor beta chains from one sample sequenced in a study of shared clonotypes between healthy human individuals (dated by TCRdb to about 2020). CD8 naive samples were CD45RO-negative cells positively selected for CCR7, giving a CD45RA+CCR7+ population that excluded TemRA cells. The protocol used for the library was the immunoSEQ multiplex PCR assay. The immuneACCESS repertoire file appears here via TCRdb, limited to in-frame rearrangements. These files lack a portion of the clones; in checked studies, under half of the deficit traces to unresolved V genes, and the cause of the others is not known. The sample table records approximately 590,000 clones; over 95% of these occur just once. Less than 0.13% of the sample is taken by the ten largest. Sequenced sample: naive CD8+ T cells sorted from blood. The cell subset or site label, read with the paper, signifies: CD45RA+CCR7+. Every receptor here comes from a woman in her 30s in good health.

The rearrangement joins TRBV23-1 to TRBJ1-2, with D tentatively TRBD1 (5 bases). Being an ORF, TRBV23-1 has a function that is uncertain. The CDR3 is 15 residues long. Trimming pared 3 bases from V and 0 bases from J, leaving 11 bases between. DNA for the CDR3: TGCGCCAGCAGTCACCGGGGCCTAGCTAACTATGGCTACACCTTC. Translating gives CASSHRGLANYGYTF.

V usage is TRBV19 and J usage is TRBJ1-2; D not certain. Trimming removed 7 bases at V and 4 bases at J, with 16 bases between. Germline V gene lookup returns CDR1 LNHDA and CDR2 SQIVND (reference sequence). CDR3 length: 14 residues. The CDR3 coding sequence is TGTGCCAGTACTCCTCTCTTCGGATCCTATGGCTACACCTTC. It yields the protein CASTPLFGSYGYTF.

This chain links TRBV21-1 with TRBJ2-1; the D call TRBD1 from the table was never checked on the DNA. TRBV21-1 is designated a pseudogene. The CDR3 length is 16 residues. CDR3 region: CASSKETGHSYNEQFF. The CDR3 DNA is TGTGCCAGCAGCAAAGAGACAGGGCACAGCTACAATGAGCAGTTCTTC.